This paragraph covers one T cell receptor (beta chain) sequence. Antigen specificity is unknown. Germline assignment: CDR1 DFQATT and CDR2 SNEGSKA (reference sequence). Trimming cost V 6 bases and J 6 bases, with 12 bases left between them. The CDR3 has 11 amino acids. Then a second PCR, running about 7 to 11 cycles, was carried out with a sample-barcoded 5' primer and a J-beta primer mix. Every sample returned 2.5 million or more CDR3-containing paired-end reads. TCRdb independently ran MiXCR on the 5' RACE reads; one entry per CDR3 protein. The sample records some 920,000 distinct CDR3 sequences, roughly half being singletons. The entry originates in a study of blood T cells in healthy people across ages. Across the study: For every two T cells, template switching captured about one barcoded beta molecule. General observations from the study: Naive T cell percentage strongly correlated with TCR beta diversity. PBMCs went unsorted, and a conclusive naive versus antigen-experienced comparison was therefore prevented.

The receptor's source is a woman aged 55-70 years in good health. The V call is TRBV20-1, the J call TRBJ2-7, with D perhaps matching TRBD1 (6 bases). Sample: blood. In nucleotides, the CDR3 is TGCAGTGCGACTACAGGGAGCGAGCAGTACTTC. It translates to CSATTGSEQYF.